The 5 T cell receptor beta chains given below trace back to one sample, sequenced in a study of blood T cell repertoires in COVID-19. Clones were sequenced by immunoSEQ multiplex PCR, and TCRdb holds only the in-frame ones, with some missing. The repertoire consists of 210,000 or so clones, with 80% to 90% occurring once and the leading ten covering approximately 3.7%. What was sequenced was PBMCs or T cells enriched from blood (not recorded which). The receptors come from a woman younger than 45 who had been exposed to COVID-19.

V and J are TRBV12-5 and TRBJ2-7; tentatively, D is TRBD1 (6 bases). This CDR3 is built from 16 residues. Germline-derived CDR1 and CDR2 are LGHNT and FRNRAP. V was shortened by 0 bases and J by 0 bases, with 12 bases between the two germline ends. CDR3 sequence (DNA): TGTGCTAGTGGTTTGGTAACAGGGCGGAGCTCCTACGAGCAGTACTTC. Residues: CASGLVTGRSSYEQYF.

The chain carries TRBV5-1 and TRBJ2-6, with 8 bases aligning to TRBD1. Germline-derived CDR1 and CDR2 are SGHRS and YFSETQ. The CDR3 loop spans 15 amino acids. V gave up 4 bases and J gave up 0 bases; unmatched junction bases: 0. The CDR3 DNA is TGCGCCAGCAGCGGGACAGGCTCTGGGGCCAACGTCCTGACTTTC. This codes for CASSGTGSGANVLTF.

CDR3 region: CASTWDYTTDTQYF. CDR3 nucleotides: TGTGCCAGCACTTGGGACTACACCACAGATACGCAGTATTTT. The chain recombines TRBV6-5 with TRBJ2-3, with 7 bases lining up with TRBD2. V was pared by 7 bases and J by 2 bases, with 6 bases of the junction left unmatched. This CDR3 region has 14 residues. Germline values: CDR1 MNHEY, CDR2 SVGAGI.

This sequence joins TRBV3-1 (or the pseudogene TRBV3-2) and TRBJ1-2; possible D gene TRBD1, 6 bases. CDR1 and CDR2 from the germline V gene are LGHDT and YNNKEL (reference sequence). Trimming took off 4 bases at V and 8 bases at J, with 20 bases between the two ends. CDR3 length: 15 residues. The CDR3 protein is CASSPRGGGAGGYTF. CDR3 DNA: TGTGCCAGCAGCCCCCGGGGAGGGGGGGCCGGCGGCTACACCTTC.

The genes are TRBV27 and TRBJ1-4, with 9 bases matching TRBD1. CDR1 and CDR2 (germline): MNHEY, SMNVEV (reference sequence). This CDR3 spans 15 amino acids. After removal of 5 bases from V and 8 bases from J, the junction contained 9 bases not matched to a gene. DNA of the CDR3: TGTGCCAGCAGTCCCTGGACAGGGGCTCGGGAAAAACTGTTTTTT. Its protein product is CASSPWTGAREKLFF.